This TCR beta chain was identified during a study of shared clonotypes between healthy human individuals. Study-wide points: Approximately 4.6% of naive CD4 clonotypes were shared across a few donors.

The repertoire was sequenced with immunoSEQ multiplex PCR; TCRdb's copy has only in-frame clones and lacks some. The table shows around 1.4 million clones, with around 98.5% occurring only once. Per the germline V gene, CDR1 is MDHEN and CDR2 is SYDVKM. The CDR3 is 14 residues long. Trimming at V came to 6 bases and at J to 5 bases, leaving 10 bases not matched to a gene. Notes on this clone: Its specificity is not known.

The clonotype originates from a man aged 30-40 years in good health. This chain uses TRBV28 with TRBJ2-7; TRBD1 matches at 7 bases. The sequenced material came from naive CD4+ T cells sorted from blood. The subset denotes: CD45RA+ positively selected. The CDR3 sequence is CASRHIPDRNEQYF. The CDR3, as DNA: TGTGCCAGCAGGCATATCCCGGACAGGAACGAGCAGTACTTC.